These 28 T cell receptor beta chains were sequenced from one sample in a study of cytomegalovirus exposure and HLA in healthy donors. The PCR ran on 60 Vbeta and 13 Jbeta primers. Using immunoSEQ multiplex PCR, the repertoire was profiled, and TCRdb retains in-frame clones only, with some absent. The repertoire includes some 130,000 clones, 50% to 75% of them detected once, and around 2.5% sits in the top ten. Sequenced material: PBMCs. These receptors came from a woman in her 40s in good health and CMV-seronegative.

This chain uses TRBV7-3 with TRBJ2-3; 9 bases align to TRBD2. Per germline, CDR1 SGHTA and CDR2 FQGTGA. With 2 bases clipped from V and 3 bases from J, the junction kept 3 bases outside the gene matches. This CDR3 is 15 amino acids long. The DNA for the CDR3 is TGTGCCAGCAGCTTAGCGGGGGGGACAACAGATACGCAGTATTTT. It codes for CASSLAGGTTDTQYF.

V and J are TRBV7-9 and TRBJ1-5; 9 nucleotides agree with TRBD1. Germline V gene sequence: CDR1 SEHNR, CDR2 FQNEAQ (reference sequence). This CDR3 region has 17 residues. The V segment lost 1 base and the J segment 4 bases; nucleotides outside the gene matches: 8. The CDR3 coding sequence is TGTGCCAGCAGCTTAGACGCCGGGACAGGGAGTAATCAGCCCCAGCATTTT. This encodes CASSLDAGTGSNQPQHF.

The V call is TRBV7-2, the J call TRBJ2-3; 10 bases are shared with TRBD2. The germline V gene encodes CDR1 SGHTA and CDR2 FQGNSA. The V and J ends lost 3 bases and 5 bases, in that order; junction bases with no gene match: 14. CDR3 size: 18 residues. The CDR3 loop is CASSFRFRAGGQRDTQYF. DNA for the CDR3: TGTGCCAGCAGCTTCCGCTTCCGAGCGGGGGGGCAAAGAGATACGCAGTATTTT.

The chain couples TRBV25-1 to TRBJ2-7; no clear D gene. Trimming left V 3 bases short and J 5 bases short, with 11 bases between. The CDR3 is 13 residues long. In germline, CDR1 is MGHDK, CDR2 SYGVNS. CDR3 in amino acids: CASSESPPDEQYF. DNA for the CDR3: TGTGCCAGCAGTGAGTCCCCGCCGGACGAGCAGTACTTC.

The rearrangement uses TRBV4-2 and TRBJ1-5, with 11 bases lining up with TRBD1. V lost 1 base, J lost 6 bases, and 2 bases stayed unmatched. This CDR3 contains 15 residues. Germline loops: CDR1 LGHNA, CDR2 YNFKEQ. The CDR3 DNA sequence: TGTGCCAGCAGCCAAGGGACAGGGGGCTTTCAGCCCCAGCATTTT. As protein: CASSQGTGGFQPQHF.

The chain combines TRBV19 with TRBJ1-1; tentative D call: TRBD1 (6 bases). CDR1 is LNHDA and CDR2 is SQIVND in the germline V gene (reference sequence). V was trimmed by 6 bases and J by 4 bases, leaving 9 bases between them. The CDR3 contains 12 residues. CDR3 DNA sequence: TGTGCCAGTAGCCAGGGGAGCACTGAAGCTTTCTTT. As protein: CASSQGSTEAFF.

The chain employs TRBV5-1 and TRBJ1-4; D uncertain. The CDR3 spans 14 residues. Trimming shortened V by 4 bases and J by 0 bases, and 7 bases separated the two germline ends. Germline-derived CDR1 and CDR2 are SGHRS and YFSETQ. The CDR3 region has the DNA TGCGCCAGCAGCGTCGACTCAACTAATGAAAAACTGTTTTTT. Amino acids: CASSVDSTNEKLFF.

The chain links TRBV4-1 to TRBJ2-2; 12 bases align to TRBD2. This CDR3 spans 17 amino acids. The germline gives CDR1 MGHRA, CDR2 YSYEKL. The V segment lost 5 bases and the J segment 3 bases; nucleotides outside the gene matches: 7. Here the CDR3 DNA reads TGCGCCAGCAGCATTGGAACTAGCGGGGGGTACACCGGGGAGCTGTTTTTT. Translated, it gives CASSIGTSGGYTGELFF.

This clone was counted between two and nine times. This chain links TRBV5-1 with TRBJ2-5, with 11 nucleotides matching TRBD1. CDR3 length: 15 residues. With 0 bases clipped from V and 4 bases from J, the junction kept 2 bases outside the gene matches. Germline lookup yields CDR1 SGHRS and CDR2 YFSETQ. In DNA, the CDR3 is TGCGCCAGCAGCTTGGGTGGGACAGGGGGAGAGACCCAGTACTTC. This sequence encodes CASSLGGTGGETQYF.

This clone came up a few times. This sequence joins TRBV2 and TRBJ1-5, with a tentative D call TRBD1 (6 bases). CDR1 SNHLY and CDR2 FYNNEI come from the germline V gene. Trimming cost V 7 bases and J 4 bases, with 17 bases left between them. CDR3 size: 15 residues. CDR3 nucleotide sequence: TGTGCCAGCATGGGGGCGTCAGGGCGGAATCAGCCCCAGCATTTT. Amino acids: CASMGASGRNQPQHF.

This clone was picked up a small number of times. The chain links TRBV5-1 to TRBJ1-4; D remains unclear. Germline CDR1 and CDR2: SGHRS and YFSETQ. The CDR3 spans 12 residues. V was cut by 4 bases and J by 3 bases, with 4 bases left in between. Here the CDR3 DNA reads TGCGCCAGCAGCGGCCCTAATGAAAAACTGTTTTTT. This translates into CASSGPNEKLFF. The full variable domain, completed using reference TRBV5-1 and TRBJ1-4, is KAGVTQTPRYLIKTRGQQVTLSCSPISGHRSVSWYQQTPGQGLQFLFEYFSETQRNKGNFPGRFSGRQFSNSRSEMNVSTLELGDSALYLCASSGPNEKLFFGSGTQLSVL.

The CDR3 protein is CASKYPLEAIRSPDTQYF. CDR3 sequence (DNA): TGTGCCAGCAAGTACCCCCTGGAGGCTATCCGTTCCCCAGATACGCAGTATTTT. The chain combines TRBV2 with TRBJ2-3; possible D gene TRBD2, 5 bases. The germline V gene has CDR1 SNHLY and CDR2 FYNNEI. V lost 7 bases and J 4 bases, leaving 27 bases between the germline ends. The CDR3 contains 18 residues.

The CDR3 here is CASSLRQGNEKLFF. DNA of the CDR3: TGTGCCAGCAGCTTAAGGCAGGGGAATGAAAAACTGTTTTTT. V gene TRBV5-6 combines with J gene TRBJ1-4; tentative D call: TRBD1 (6 bases). The V end lost 2 bases, the J end lost 5 bases, and 10 bases lay between the germline ends. CDR1 and CDR2 (germline): SGHDT, YYEEEE. The length of the CDR3 is 14 residues.

The chain couples TRBV19 to TRBJ2-7; 10 bases are shared with TRBD1. The CDR3 is 13 residues long. Germline CDR1 and CDR2: LNHDA and SQIVND (reference sequence). Germline trimming cut 7 bases from V and 5 bases from J; bases unmatched to any gene: 5. The CDR3: CASKTTGGDEQYF. CDR3 sequence (DNA): TGTGCCAGTAAGACGACAGGGGGCGACGAGCAGTACTTC.

The chain employs TRBV5-1 and TRBJ2-1; perhaps TRBD2 as D (5 bases). The germline V and J ends were trimmed by 4 bases and 0 bases, with 14 bases remaining between them. CDR3 length: 16 residues. Germline values: CDR1 SGHRS, CDR2 YFSETQ. CDR3 coding DNA: TGCGCCAGCAGCCCACGGAGCGGAAGCTCCTACAATGAGCAGTTCTTC. Residues: CASSPRSGSSYNEQFF.

The chain couples TRBV4-3 to TRBJ1-1; D is undetermined. V lost 0 bases, J lost 3 bases, and 8 bases lay in between. The length of the CDR3 is 14 residues. Germline V lookup: CDR1 LGHNA, CDR2 YSLEER. The CDR3 sequence: CASSQDASDTEAFF. CDR3 nucleotides: TGCGCCAGCAGCCAAGACGCTAGTGACACTGAAGCTTTCTTT.

This clone was counted only a few times. An end of the junction does not agree with germline; a read error may underlie this. The chain employs TRBV7-3 and TRBJ1-1, with unresolved D. The CDR3 consists of 14 residues. Germline V gene lookup returns CDR1 SGHTA and CDR2 FQGTGA. The CDR3 protein is CASSVTATNTEAFF. For the CDR3, the DNA is TGTGCCAGCAGCGTAACAGCGACCAACACTGAAGCTTTCTTT.

This chain links TRBV2 with TRBJ1-5; 7 nucleotides align to TRBD1. Germline-derived CDR1 and CDR2 are SNHLY and FYNNEI. The CDR3 spans 15 residues. The J segment lost 3 bases and the V segment lost 6 bases, leaving 8 bases of the junction unmatched. The chain's CDR3 is CASSVGQSNNQPQHF. Written as DNA, the CDR3 is TGTGCCAGCAGCGTGGGACAGTCTAACAATCAGCCCCAGCATTTT.

This clone was recorded once. This chain connects TRBV4-2 to TRBJ2-7, with D possibly being TRBD2 (7 bases). Trimming stripped 0 bases from V and 4 bases from J, with 19 bases between. This CDR3 region has 17 residues. Germline CDR1 and CDR2: LGHNA and YNFKEQ. CDR3 coding DNA: TGTGCCAGCAGCCAAGAGTGGTTGGGGGCTAGCGGTTACGAGCAGTACTTC. This gives the protein CASSQEWLGASGYEQYF.

The chain is built from TRBV28 and TRBJ1-2; D is unresolved. This CDR3 is built from 15 residues. The germline CDR1 and CDR2 sequences are MDHEN and SYDVKM. V was clipped by 3 bases and J by 1 base, with 12 bases between them. CDR3 bases: TGTGCCAGCAGTTTCTGGGCCACGCTTAACTATGGCTACACCTTC. It codes for CASSFWATLNYGYTF.

The chain carries TRBV29-1 and TRBJ1-4; TRBD1 aligns across 8 bases. Germline V lookup: CDR1 SQVTM, CDR2 ANQGSEA. Trimming cost V 8 bases and J 3 bases; bases outside gene matches: 5. The CDR3 sequence is 13 residues long. CDR3 nucleotides: TGCAGCTTCGGGACAGGCCCTAATGAAAAACTGTTTTTT. Residues: CSFGTGPNEKLFF. The whole variable domain, filled in from reference TRBV29-1 and TRBJ1-4, reads SAVISQKPSRDICQRGTSLTIQCQVDSQVTMMFWYRQQPGQSLTLIATANQGSEATYESGFVIDKFPISRPNLTFSTLTVSNMSPEDSSIYLCSFGTGPNEKLFFGSGTQLSVL.

The CDR3 DNA sequence: TGCAGCGTTGAAACAGGGGGCCGCGGAAACACCATATATTTT. This gives the protein CSVETGGRGNTIYF. The rearrangement joins TRBV29-1 to TRBJ1-3; 9 positions agree with TRBD1. With V trimmed by 2 bases and J by 4 bases, 3 bases remained unmatched. Germline V gene data show CDR1 as SQVTM and CDR2 as ANQGSEA. The CDR3 sequence is 14 residues long.

The chain employs TRBV28 and TRBJ1-2; D is unclear. The length of the CDR3 is 13 residues. Per the germline V gene, CDR1 is MDHEN and CDR2 is SYDVKM. V dropped 6 bases and J dropped 4 bases, with 12 bases sitting between them. CDR3 bases: TGTGCCAGCAGGGGCGCGGGAGGCTATGGCTACACCTTC. Translating gives CASRGAGGYGYTF.

The chain employs TRBV10-2 and TRBJ1-3; TRBD1 is a possible D gene (6 bases). The V gene's germline CDR1 is WSHSY and CDR2 SAAADI. With 5 bases removed from V and 1 base from J, the gap between germline ends came to 6 bases. The CDR3 loop spans 13 amino acids. The CDR3 loop reads CASSTGSGNTIYF. As DNA, the CDR3 is TGCGCCAGCAGTACAGGGTCTGGAAACACCATATATTTT.

The DNA for the CDR3 is TGTGCCAGCAGCCGACTCAGGGGGCGCCAAGAGACCCAGTACTTC. Translating gives CASSRLRGRQETQYF. The chain carries TRBV14 and TRBJ2-5, with 8 bases matching TRBD1. Unmatched junction bases numbered 5, after V lost 4 bases and J lost 1 base. The CDR3 is 15 amino acids. Looked up from germline, CDR1 is SGHDN and CDR2 is FVKESK.

The chain links TRBV30 to TRBJ1-2; D ambiguous. CDR1 GTSNPN and CDR2 SVGIG come from the germline V gene (reference sequence). The CDR3 covers 12 residues. V was pared by 5 bases and J by 2 bases, with 9 bases between. As DNA, the CDR3 is TGTGCCTGGGTACACGGGAACTATGGCTACACCTTC. This translates into CAWVHGNYGYTF.

The genes are TRBV7-9 and TRBJ2-1; D might be TRBD1 (6 bases). This CDR3 comprises 14 residues. The germline CDR1 and CDR2 sequences are SEHNR and FQNEAQ (reference sequence). Trimming took 5 bases from V and 8 from J, leaving 16 bases between them. In nucleotides, the CDR3 is TGTGCCAGCAGCCTGGGACAAGGGGTCTATGAGCAGTTCTTC. It translates to CASSLGQGVYEQFF.

The V and J genes are TRBV6-6 and TRBJ1-5; 7 nucleotides match TRBD1. V trimming: 3 bases; J trimming: 3 bases; junction bases outside the gene matches: 8. Germline CDR1 is MNHNY and CDR2 is SVGAGI (reference sequence). The CDR3 sequence is 16 residues long. As DNA, the CDR3 is TGTGCCAGCAGTTATTCCCAGGGGGGAAACAATCAGCCCCAGCATTTT. Translation: CASSYSQGGNNQPQHF.